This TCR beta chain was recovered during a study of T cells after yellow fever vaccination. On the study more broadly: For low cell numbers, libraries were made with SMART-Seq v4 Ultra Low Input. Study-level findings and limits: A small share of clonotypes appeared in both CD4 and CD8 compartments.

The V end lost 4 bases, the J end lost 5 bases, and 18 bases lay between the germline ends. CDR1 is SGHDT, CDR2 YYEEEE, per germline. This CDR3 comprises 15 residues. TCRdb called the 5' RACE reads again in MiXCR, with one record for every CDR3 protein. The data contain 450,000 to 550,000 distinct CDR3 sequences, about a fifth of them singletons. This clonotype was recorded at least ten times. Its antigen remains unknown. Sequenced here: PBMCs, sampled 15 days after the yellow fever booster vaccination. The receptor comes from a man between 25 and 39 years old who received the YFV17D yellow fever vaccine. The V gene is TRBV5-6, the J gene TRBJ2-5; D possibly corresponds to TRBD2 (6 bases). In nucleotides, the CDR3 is TGTGCCAGCAGCCCGACCCCGGGGGAACGTGAGACCCAGTACTTC. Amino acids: CASSPTPGERETQYF.